The 13 T cell receptor beta chains given below trace back to one sample, sequenced in a study of cytomegalovirus exposure and HLA in healthy donors. Generated by immunoSEQ multiplex PCR, the TCRdb table keeps only in-frame clones and is missing some. The sample includes over 120,000 clones, 87% of them seen just once. Material for sequencing was PBMCs. These TCRs come from a man aged 18 to 30 in good health and CMV-seropositive.

V gene TRBV5-4 combines with J gene TRBJ1-1; D is unclear. V gave up 4 bases and J gave up 11 bases, with 18 bases separating them. Per the germline V gene, CDR1 is SGHNT and CDR2 is YYREEE (reference sequence). The CDR3 length is 13 residues. In DNA, the CDR3 is TGTGCCAGCAGCCTCCACGAAACTCTGAATGCTTTCTTT. It yields the protein CASSLHETLNAFF.

The rearrangement joins TRBV7-7 to TRBJ2-2; 7 nucleotides match TRBD2. The V and J ends lost 5 bases and 4 bases, in that order; junction bases with no gene match: 19. CDR3 length: 19 residues. The germline V gene has CDR1 SSHAT and CDR2 FNYEAQ (reference sequence). The CDR3 protein is CASSTLAVREYPSTGELFF. The CDR3 DNA is TGTGCCAGCAGCACCCTAGCGGTCCGGGAGTACCCTTCCACCGGGGAGCTGTTTTTT.

V is TRBV7-2 and J is TRBJ1-4; D is uncertain. The CDR3 runs to 16 residues. V lost 1 base, J lost 4 bases, and 13 bases lay in between. Germline lookup yields CDR1 SGHTA and CDR2 FQGNSA. The CDR3 protein is CASSLGGNTYNEKLFF. CDR3 in DNA: TGTGCCAGCAGCTTAGGAGGTAACACGTATAATGAAAAACTGTTTTTT.

The V call is TRBV5-1, the J call TRBJ1-1; D not certain. The germline V and J ends were trimmed by 0 bases and 0 bases, with 9 bases remaining between them. Germline V gene data show CDR1 as SGHRS and CDR2 as YFSETQ. The CDR3 is 15 amino acids. CDR3 DNA: TGCGCCAGCAGCTTGGGGCCCATCTTGAACACTGAAGCTTTCTTT. Translated, it gives CASSLGPILNTEAFF.

The chain links TRBV27 to TRBJ1-1; no reliable D call. Per the germline V gene, CDR1 is MNHEY and CDR2 is SMNVEV (reference sequence). The CDR3 spans 13 residues. V was pared by 6 bases and J by 11 bases, with 19 bases between. The CDR3 DNA follows: TGTGCCAGCAGGGGAGAATACGGCTCGAGGGCTTTCTTT. Translating it yields CASRGEYGSRAFF.

The chain couples TRBV5-1 to TRBJ2-7; no clear D gene. The germline CDR1 and CDR2 sequences are SGHRS and YFSETQ. The CDR3 runs to 13 residues. With 0 bases removed from V and 6 bases from J, the gap between germline ends came to 10 bases. In DNA form, the CDR3 reads TGCGCCAGCAGCTTGGAGTCGGGTCGCGAGCAGTACTTC. Its translation: CASSLESGREQYF.

CDR3 sequence (DNA): TGTGCCAGCAGTCTACAGGGGGCAAAACGGGCACCCCTCCACTTT. Translated, it gives CASSLQGAKRAPLHF. This rearrangement joins TRBV28 to TRBJ1-6, with 9 bases matching TRBD1. The CDR3 contains 15 residues. Germline assignment: CDR1 MDHEN and CDR2 SYDVKM. J gave up 11 bases and V 5 bases, and 10 bases lay outside the gene matches.

The chain carries TRBV10-2 and TRBJ1-1, with D hard to call. The CDR3 has 11 amino acids. CDR1 WSHSY and CDR2 SAAADI come from the germline V gene. V was pared by 7 bases and J by 4 bases, with 7 bases between. In DNA, the CDR3 is TGCGCCAGCACACGGGGCACTGAAGCTTTCTTT. Translating it yields CASTRGTEAFF.

This chain connects TRBV6-5 to TRBJ2-1, with TRBD1 matching 8 bases. Germline CDR1 and CDR2: MNHEY and SVGAGI. V shed 7 bases, J shed 6 bases, and the junction held 5 bases outside the gene matches. This CDR3 has 13 residues. The CDR3 sequence is CASKGDRPNEQFF. DNA for the CDR3: TGTGCCAGCAAGGGGGACAGGCCCAATGAGCAGTTCTTC.

About this clone: At one end the junction does not follow the germline gene, possibly because of a read error. The rearrangement uses TRBV7-7 and TRBJ2-5; D is unclear. Germline V gene data show CDR1 as SSHAT and CDR2 as FNYEAQ (reference sequence). The CDR3 contains 15 residues. CDR3 in amino acids: CASSPSWARQETQYF. CDR3 bases: TGTGCTAGCAGCCCGAGCTGGGCCAGACAAGAGACCCAGTACTTC.

This clone was seen a single time. The chain uses TRBV6-6 and TRBJ2-3; the match to TRBD2 covers 8 bases. The V and J ends lost 6 bases and 6 bases, in that order; junction bases with no gene match: 11. Germline assignment: CDR1 MNHNY and CDR2 SVGAGI (reference sequence). There are 15 residues in the CDR3. The DNA of the CDR3 is TGTGCCAGCAGCCCCGGGACTAGTTCCGGGGATACGCAGTATTTT. It translates to CASSPGTSSGDTQYF.

The genes are TRBV10-3 and TRBJ2-1, with a possible D match to TRBD1 (6 bases). From germline, CDR1 is ENHRY and CDR2 SYGVKD. V lost 10 bases, J lost 8 bases, and 15 bases lay in between. CDR3 length: 12 residues. CDR3 sequence (DNA): TGTGCCAGCAATGCAGGGGTGGATGAGCAGTTCTTC. This encodes CASNAGVDEQFF.

The CDR3 region is CAWSPGVGNGKLFF. The CDR3 DNA is TGTGCCTGGAGCCCGGGGGTGGGGAACGGAAAACTGTTTTTT. The chain couples TRBV30 to TRBJ1-4; a weak D match, TRBD1 (5 bases). Per the germline V gene, CDR1 is GTSNPN and CDR2 is SVGIG (reference sequence). This CDR3 comprises 14 residues. The V gene lost 3 bases and the J gene lost 10 bases, with 18 bases spanning the gap.